The entry below gives a single TCR beta chain sequence along with its context. This clonotype was seen a few times. Its recognized antigen is unknown. Base qualities are not recorded, but no much larger clone differs from it by a single base. Reads for this sample came from an Illumina Genome Analyzer IIx. TCRdb trimmed the raw reads at Q25, called clones with MiXCR and kept productive beta chains. Rows merge per CDR3 protein into single entries with the most common DNA and genes. Here the sample has about 15,000 distinct CDR3 sequences; approximately 37% occur a single time. Approximately 16% of the sample goes to the ten largest clones. This entry is derived from a study (dated by TCRdb to about 2013). The receptor was isolated from a human donor. What was sequenced was blood.

The CDR3 amino acid sequence is: CASSPSGGGTDTQYF. The DNA reads TGTGCCAGCTCACCATCCGGGGGGGGCACAGATACGCAGTATTTT. The chain links TRBV18 with TRBJ2-3; 8 nucleotides in the junction match TRBD2. Trimming removed 2 bases from V and 1 base from J; the gene matches leave 2 bases unexplained. The germline V gene encodes CDR1 KGHSH and CDR2 LQKENI. The CDR3 goes from the cysteine to the phenylalanine over 15 residues. The kept DNA is CDR3 alone, 45 bases in frame from the first base.